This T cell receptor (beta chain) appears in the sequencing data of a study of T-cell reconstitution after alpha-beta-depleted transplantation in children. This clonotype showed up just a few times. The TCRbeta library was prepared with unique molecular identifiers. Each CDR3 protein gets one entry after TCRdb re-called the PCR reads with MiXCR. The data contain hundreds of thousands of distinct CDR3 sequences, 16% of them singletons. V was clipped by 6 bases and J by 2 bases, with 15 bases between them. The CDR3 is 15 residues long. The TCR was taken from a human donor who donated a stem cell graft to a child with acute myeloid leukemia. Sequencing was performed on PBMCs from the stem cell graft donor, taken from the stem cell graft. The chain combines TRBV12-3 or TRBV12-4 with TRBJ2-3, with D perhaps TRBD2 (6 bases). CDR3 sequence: CASSPTPGDTDTQYF. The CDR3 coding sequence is TGTGCCAGCAGCCCCACCCCGGGGGACACAGATACGCAGTATTTT.